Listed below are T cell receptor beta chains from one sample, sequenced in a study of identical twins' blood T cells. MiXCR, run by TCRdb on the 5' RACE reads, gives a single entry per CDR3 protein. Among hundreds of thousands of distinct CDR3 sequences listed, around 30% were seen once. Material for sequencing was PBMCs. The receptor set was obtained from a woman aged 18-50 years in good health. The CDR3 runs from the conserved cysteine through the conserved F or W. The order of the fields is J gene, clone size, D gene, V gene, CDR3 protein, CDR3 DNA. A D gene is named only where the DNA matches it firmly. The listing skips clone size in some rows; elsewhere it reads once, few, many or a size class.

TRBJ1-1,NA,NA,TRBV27,CASSSMAGAANTEAFF,TGTGCCAGCAGTTCGATGGCAGGGGCTGCGAACACTGAAGCTTTCTTT
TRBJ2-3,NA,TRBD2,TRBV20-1,CSARTLKAGESDTQYF,TGCAGTGCGCGTACCCTTAAAGCGGGAGAGTCCGATACGCAGTATTTT
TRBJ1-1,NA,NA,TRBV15,CATSIGRTEAFF,TGTGCCACCAGCATCGGGAGGACTGAAGCTTTCTTT
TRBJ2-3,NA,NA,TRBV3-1,CASSQDVGVYTQYF,TGTGCCAGCAGCCAAGACGTCGGCGTATATACGCAGTATTTT
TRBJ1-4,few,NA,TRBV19,CASTHTDAGLGKLFF,TGTGCCAGTACTCACACGGACGCAGGGCTCGGAAAACTGTTTTTT
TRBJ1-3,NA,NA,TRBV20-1,CSAPKTREGGNTIYF,TGCAGTGCCCCCAAGACCAGGGAGGGTGGAAACACCATATATTTT
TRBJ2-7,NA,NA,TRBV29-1,CSVKTLGLFYEQYF,TGCAGCGTCAAGACGTTGGGCCTCTTCTACGAGCAGTACTTC
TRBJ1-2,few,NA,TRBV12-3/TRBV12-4,CASSFRVGYTF,TGTGCCAGCAGTTTCCGGGTTGGCTACACCTTC
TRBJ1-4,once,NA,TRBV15,CATSRDHSRATNEKLFF,TGTGCCACCAGCAGAGATCATTCCCGCGCAACTAATGAAAAACTGTTTTTT
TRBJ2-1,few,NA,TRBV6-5,CASSYMGSYNEQFF,TGTGCCAGCAGTTACATGGGCTCCTACAATGAGCAGTTCTTC
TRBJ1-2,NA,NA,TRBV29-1,CSVEDRTSVTPSRVSYTF,TGCAGCGTTGAAGATCGGACCAGCGTAACACCCTCGCGGGTCAGCTACACCTTC
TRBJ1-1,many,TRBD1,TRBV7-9,CASSADRIDTEAFF,TGTGCCAGCAGCGCGGACAGGATTGACACTGAAGCTTTCTTT
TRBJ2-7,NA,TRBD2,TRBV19,CASSIRGGNYEQYF,TGTGCCAGTAGTATACGGGGGGGCAACTACGAGCAGTACTTC
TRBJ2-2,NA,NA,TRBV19,CASSKGPETGYTGELFF,TGTGCCAGTAGTAAAGGTCCGGAGACTGGCTACACCGGGGAGCTGTTTTTT
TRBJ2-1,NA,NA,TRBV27,CASSFGQHNEQFF,TGTGCCAGCAGTTTCGGACAACACAATGAGCAGTTCTTC
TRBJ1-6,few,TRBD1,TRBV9,CASSASGGGSPLHF,TGTGCCAGCAGCGCCTCAGGGGGAGGGTCACCCCTCCACTTT
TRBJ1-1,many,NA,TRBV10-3,CAISRTAAKPEAFF,TGTGCCATCAGCCGGACAGCGGCTAAGCCTGAAGCTTTCTTT
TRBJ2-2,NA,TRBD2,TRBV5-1,CASSFRTSGANTGELFF,TGCGCCAGCAGCTTCCGGACTAGCGGGGCGAACACCGGGGAGCTGTTTTTT
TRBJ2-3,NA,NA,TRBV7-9,CASSYTTDTQYF,TGTGCCAGCAGCTATACCACAGATACGCAGTATTTT
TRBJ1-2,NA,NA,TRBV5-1,CASSSQWGPDGYTF,TGCGCCAGCAGCTCCCAATGGGGGCCAGATGGCTACACCTTC
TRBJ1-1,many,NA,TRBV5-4,CASSLGGWGLNTEAFF,TGTGCCAGCAGCTTGGGAGGATGGGGATTGAACACTGAAGCTTTCTTT